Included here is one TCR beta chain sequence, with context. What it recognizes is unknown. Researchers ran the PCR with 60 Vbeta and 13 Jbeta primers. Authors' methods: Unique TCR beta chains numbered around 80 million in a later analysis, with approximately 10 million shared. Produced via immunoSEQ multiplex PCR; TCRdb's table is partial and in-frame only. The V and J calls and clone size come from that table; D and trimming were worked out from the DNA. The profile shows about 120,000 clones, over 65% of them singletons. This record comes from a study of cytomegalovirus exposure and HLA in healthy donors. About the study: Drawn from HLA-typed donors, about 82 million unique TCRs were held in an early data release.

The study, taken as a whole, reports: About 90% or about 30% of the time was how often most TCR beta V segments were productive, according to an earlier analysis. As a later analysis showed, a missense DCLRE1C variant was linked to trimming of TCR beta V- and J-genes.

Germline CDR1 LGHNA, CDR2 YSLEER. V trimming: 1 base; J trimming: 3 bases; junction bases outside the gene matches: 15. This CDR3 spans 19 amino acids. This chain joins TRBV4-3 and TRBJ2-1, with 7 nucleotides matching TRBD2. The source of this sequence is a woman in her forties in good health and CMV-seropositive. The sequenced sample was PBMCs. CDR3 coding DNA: TGCGCCAGCAGCCAAGGTCTAGCGGACCTGGTCCCCCTCTACAATGAGCAGTTCTTC. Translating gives CASSQGLADLVPLYNEQFF.